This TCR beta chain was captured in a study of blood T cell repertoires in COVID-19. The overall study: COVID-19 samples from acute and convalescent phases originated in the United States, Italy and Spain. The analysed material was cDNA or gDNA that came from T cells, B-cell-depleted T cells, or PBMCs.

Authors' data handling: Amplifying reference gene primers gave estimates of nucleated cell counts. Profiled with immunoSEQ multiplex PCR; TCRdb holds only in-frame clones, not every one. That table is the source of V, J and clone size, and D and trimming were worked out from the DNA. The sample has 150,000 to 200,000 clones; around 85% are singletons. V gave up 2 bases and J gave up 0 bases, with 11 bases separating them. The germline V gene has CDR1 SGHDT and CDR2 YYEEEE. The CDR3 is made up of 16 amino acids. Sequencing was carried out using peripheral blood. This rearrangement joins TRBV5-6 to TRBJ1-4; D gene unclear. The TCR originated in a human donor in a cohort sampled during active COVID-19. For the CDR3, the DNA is TGTGCCAGCAGCTTTGGCAGGCCCGCAACTAATGAAAAACTGTTTTTT. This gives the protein CASSFGRPATNEKLFF.